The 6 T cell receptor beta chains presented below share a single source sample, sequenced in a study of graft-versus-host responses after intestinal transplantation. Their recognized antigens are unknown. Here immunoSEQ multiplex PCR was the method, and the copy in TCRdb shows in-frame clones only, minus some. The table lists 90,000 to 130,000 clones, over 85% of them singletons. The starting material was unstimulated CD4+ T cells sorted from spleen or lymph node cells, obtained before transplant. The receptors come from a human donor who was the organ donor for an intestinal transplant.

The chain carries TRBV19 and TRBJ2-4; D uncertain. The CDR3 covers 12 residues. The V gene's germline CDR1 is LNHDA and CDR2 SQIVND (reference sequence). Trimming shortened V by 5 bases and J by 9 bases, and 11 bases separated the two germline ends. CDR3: CASSPGVAIQYF. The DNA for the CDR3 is TGTGCCAGTAGTCCCGGCGTGGCCATTCAGTACTTC.

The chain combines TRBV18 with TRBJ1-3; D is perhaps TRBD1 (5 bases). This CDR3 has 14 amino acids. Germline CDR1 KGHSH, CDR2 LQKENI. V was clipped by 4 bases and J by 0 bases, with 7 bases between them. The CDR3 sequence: CASSRGDSGNTIYF. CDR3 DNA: TGTGCCAGCTCACGGGGGGACTCTGGAAACACCATATATTTT.

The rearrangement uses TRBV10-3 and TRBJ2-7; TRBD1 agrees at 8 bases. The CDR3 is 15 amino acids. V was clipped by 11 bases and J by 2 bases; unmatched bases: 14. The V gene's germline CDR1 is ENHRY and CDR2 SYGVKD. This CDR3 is CAVAADRGGPYEQYF. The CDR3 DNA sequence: TGTGCCGTCGCCGCAGACAGGGGAGGCCCCTACGAGCAGTACTTC.

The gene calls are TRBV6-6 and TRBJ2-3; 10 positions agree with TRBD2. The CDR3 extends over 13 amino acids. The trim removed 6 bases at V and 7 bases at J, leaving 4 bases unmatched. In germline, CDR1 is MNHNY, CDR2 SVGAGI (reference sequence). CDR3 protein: CASRLAGKYTQYF. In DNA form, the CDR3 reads TGTGCCAGCAGACTAGCGGGAAAATATACGCAGTATTTT.

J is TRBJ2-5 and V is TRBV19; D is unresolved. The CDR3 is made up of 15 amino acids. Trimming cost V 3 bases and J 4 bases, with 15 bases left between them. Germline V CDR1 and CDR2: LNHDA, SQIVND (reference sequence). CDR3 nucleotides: TGTGCCAGTAGTATTCAAGCAGGATGGGGAGAGACCCAGTACTTC. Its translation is CASSIQAGWGETQYF.

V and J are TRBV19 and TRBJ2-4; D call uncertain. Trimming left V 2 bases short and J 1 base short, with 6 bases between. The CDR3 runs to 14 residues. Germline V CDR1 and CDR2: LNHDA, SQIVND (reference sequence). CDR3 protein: CASSILGAKNIQYF. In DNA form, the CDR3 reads TGTGCCAGTAGTATATTGGGGGCCAAAAACATTCAGTACTTC.